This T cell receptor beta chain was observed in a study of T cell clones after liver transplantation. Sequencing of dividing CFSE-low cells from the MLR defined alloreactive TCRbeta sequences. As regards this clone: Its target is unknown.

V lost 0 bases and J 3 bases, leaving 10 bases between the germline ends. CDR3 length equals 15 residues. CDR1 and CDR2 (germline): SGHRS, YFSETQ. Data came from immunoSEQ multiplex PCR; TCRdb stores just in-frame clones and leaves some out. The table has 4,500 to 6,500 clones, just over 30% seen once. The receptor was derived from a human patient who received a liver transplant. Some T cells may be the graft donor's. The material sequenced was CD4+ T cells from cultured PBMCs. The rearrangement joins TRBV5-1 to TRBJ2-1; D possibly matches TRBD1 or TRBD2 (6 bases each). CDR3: CASSLEEGVYNEQFF. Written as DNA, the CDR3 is TGCGCCAGCAGCTTGGAGGAGGGGGTCTACAATGAGCAGTTCTTC.